This TCR beta chain derives from a study of T cells in Graves' hyperthyroidism and ophthalmopathy. TCR beta CDR3 sequences were amplified from RNA transcripts. Initially, a first-round RT-PCR of the TCR CDR3 employed the HTBI primer set. Via MiXCR, TCRdb re-called the multiplex PCR reads, giving one row per CDR3 protein. The sample includes more than 550,000 distinct CDR3 sequences, just under 45% of them seen just once. V was trimmed by 7 bases and J by 0 bases, leaving 19 bases between them. The CDR3 runs to 17 residues. Germline CDR1 and CDR2: ENHRY and SYGVKD. Diagnosing involved the use of clinical symptoms, serum thyroxine and TRAb, thyroid ultrasound and orbital computed tomography.

The TCR originated in an adult man with Graves' disease, either hyperthyroidism or ophthalmopathy (not recorded which). The sequencing sample was made of peripheral blood or thyroid tissue (not recorded which). The gene calls are TRBV10-3 and TRBJ1-3, with D possibly matching TRBD1 (6 bases). In nucleotides, the CDR3 is TGTGCCATCACCAGATCGGCTCGACAGGACTCTGGAAACACCATATATTTT. Amino acid sequence: CAITRSARQDSGNTIYF.